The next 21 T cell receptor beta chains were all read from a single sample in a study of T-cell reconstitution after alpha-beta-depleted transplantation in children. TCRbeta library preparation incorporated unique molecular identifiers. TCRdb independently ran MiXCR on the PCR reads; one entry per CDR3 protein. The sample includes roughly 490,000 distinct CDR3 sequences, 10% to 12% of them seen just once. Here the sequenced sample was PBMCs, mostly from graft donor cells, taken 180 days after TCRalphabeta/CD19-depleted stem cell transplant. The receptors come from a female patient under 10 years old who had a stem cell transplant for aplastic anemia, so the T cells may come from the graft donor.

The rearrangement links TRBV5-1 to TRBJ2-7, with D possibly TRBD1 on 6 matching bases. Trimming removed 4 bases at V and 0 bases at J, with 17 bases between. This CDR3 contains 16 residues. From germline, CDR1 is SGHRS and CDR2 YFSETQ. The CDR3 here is CASSLAVTGRSYEQYF. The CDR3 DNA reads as TGCGCCAGCAGCCTGGCGGTTACAGGGCGCTCCTACGAGCAGTACTTC.

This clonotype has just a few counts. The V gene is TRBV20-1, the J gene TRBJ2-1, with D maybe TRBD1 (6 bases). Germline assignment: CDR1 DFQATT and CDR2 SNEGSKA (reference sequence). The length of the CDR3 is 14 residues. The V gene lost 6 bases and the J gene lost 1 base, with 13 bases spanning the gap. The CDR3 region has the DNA TGCAGTGCCCTAAGCGACAGGTCCTACAATGAGCAGTTCTTC. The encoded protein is CSALSDRSYNEQFF.

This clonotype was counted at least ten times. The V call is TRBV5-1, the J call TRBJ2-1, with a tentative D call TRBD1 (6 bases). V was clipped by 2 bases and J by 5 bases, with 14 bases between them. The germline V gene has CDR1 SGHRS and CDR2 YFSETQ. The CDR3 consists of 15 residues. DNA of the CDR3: TGCGCCAGCAGCTTCGTGGGGGCAGTCAACAATGAGCAGTTCTTC. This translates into CASSFVGAVNNEQFF.

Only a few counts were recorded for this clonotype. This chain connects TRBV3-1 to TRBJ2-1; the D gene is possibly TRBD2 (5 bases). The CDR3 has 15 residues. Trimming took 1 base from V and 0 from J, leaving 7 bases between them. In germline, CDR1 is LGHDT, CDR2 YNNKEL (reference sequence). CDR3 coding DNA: TGTGCCAGCAGCCAAGGGGCGGGCTCCTACAATGAGCAGTTCTTC. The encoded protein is CASSQGAGSYNEQFF.

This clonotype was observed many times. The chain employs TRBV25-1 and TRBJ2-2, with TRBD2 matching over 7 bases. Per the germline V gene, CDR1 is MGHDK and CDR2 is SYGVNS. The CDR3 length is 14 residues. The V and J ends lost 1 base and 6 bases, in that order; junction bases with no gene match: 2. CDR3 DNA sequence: TGTGCCAGCAGTGAATGGGAGGGCGCCGGGGAGCTGTTTTTT. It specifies CASSEWEGAGELFF.

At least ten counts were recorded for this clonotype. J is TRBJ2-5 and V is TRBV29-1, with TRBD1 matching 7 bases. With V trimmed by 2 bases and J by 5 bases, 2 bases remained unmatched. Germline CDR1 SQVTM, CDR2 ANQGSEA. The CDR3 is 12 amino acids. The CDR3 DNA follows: TGCAGCGTTGAAAGGGGGCAGGAGACCCAGTACTTC. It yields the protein CSVERGQETQYF.

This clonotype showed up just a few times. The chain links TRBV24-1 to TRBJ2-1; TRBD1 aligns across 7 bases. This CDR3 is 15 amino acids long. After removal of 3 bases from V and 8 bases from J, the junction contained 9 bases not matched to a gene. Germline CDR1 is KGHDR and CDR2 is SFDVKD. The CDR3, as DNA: TGTGCCACCAGTGATGTTACACAGGGGCGGGATGAGCAGTTCTTC. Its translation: CATSDVTQGRDEQFF.

Here the CDR3 reads CASSQLGDIRTDTQYF. The CDR3 DNA reads as TGTGCCAGCAGCCAACTCGGGGACATACGTACAGATACGCAGTATTTT. This chain links TRBV9 with TRBJ2-3; tentative D call: TRBD1 (6 bases). This CDR3 has 16 amino acids. Between the trimmed V and J ends, which lost 4 bases and 3 bases, there was a span of 18 bases. Germline CDR1 SGDLS, CDR2 YYNGEE.

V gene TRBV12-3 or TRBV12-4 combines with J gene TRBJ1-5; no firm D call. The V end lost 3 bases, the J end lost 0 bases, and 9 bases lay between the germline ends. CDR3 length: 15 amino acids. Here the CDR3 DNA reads TGTGCCAGCAGTTTCTTTGCTCCTAGCAATCAGCCCCAGCATTTT. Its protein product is CASSFFAPSNQPQHF.

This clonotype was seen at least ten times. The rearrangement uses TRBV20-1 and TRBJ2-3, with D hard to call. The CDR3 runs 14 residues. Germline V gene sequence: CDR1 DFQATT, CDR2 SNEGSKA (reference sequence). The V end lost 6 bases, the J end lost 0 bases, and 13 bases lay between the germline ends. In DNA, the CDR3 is TGCAGTGCGAGAAGCGTCCCTAGCACAGATACGCAGTATTTT. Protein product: CSARSVPSTDTQYF.

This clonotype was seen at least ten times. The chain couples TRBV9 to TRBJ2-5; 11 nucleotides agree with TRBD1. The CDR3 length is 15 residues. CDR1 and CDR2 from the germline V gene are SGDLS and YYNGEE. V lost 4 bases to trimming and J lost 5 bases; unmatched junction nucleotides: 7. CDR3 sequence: CASSFGGQGGETQYF. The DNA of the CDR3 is TGTGCCAGCAGCTTCGGGGGACAGGGGGGTGAGACCCAGTACTTC. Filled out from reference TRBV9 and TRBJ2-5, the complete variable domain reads DSGVTQTPKHLITATGQRVTLRCSPRSGDLSVYWYQQSLDQGLQFLIQYYNGEERAKGNILERFSAQQFPDLHSELNLSSLELGDSALYFCASSFGGQGGETQYFGPGTRLLVL.

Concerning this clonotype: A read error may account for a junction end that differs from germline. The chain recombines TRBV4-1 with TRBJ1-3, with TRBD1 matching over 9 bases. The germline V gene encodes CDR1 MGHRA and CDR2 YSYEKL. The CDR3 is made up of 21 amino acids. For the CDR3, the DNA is TGCGCCAGCAGCCAAGTAGGTCGGGACAGGGCCGGGGAGTCCTCTGGAGACACCATATATTTT. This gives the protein CASSQVGRDRAGESSGDTIYF.

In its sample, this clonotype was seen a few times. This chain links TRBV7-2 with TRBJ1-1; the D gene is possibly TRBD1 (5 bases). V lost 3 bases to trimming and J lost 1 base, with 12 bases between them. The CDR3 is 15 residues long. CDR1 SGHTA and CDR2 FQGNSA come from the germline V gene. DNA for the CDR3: TGTGCCAGCAGCTTTCAAGGGGAGCGGAACACTGAAGCTTTCTTT. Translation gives CASSFQGERNTEAFF.

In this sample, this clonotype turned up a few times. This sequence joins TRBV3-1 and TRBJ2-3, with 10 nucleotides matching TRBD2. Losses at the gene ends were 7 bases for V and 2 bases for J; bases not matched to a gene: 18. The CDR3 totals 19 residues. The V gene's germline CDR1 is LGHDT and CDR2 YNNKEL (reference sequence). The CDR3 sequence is CASIWLGSGRSVATDTQYF. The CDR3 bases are TGTGCCAGCATCTGGTTGGGTAGCGGGAGGTCCGTGGCCACAGATACGCAGTATTTT.

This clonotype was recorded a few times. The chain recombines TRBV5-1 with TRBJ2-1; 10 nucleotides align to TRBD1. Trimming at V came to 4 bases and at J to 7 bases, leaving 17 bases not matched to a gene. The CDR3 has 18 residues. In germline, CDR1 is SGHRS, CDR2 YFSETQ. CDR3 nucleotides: TGCGCCAGCAGCGCTTCTCGTTTAACGGGACAGGGGACGAATGAGCAGTTCTTC. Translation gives CASSASRLTGQGTNEQFF.

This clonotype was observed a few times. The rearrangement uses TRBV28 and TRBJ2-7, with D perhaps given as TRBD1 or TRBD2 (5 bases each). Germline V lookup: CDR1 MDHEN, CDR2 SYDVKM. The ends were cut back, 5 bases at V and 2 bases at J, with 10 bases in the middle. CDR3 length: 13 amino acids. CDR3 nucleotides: TGTGCCAGCAGTAGGGACGCACCCTACGAGCAGTACTTC. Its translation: CASSRDAPYEQYF. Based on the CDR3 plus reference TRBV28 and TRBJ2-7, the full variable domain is DVKVTQSSRYLVKRTGEKVFLECVQDMDHENMFWYRQDPGLGLRLIYFSYDVKMKEKGDIPEGYSVSREKKERFSLILESASTNQTSMYLCASSRDAPYEQYFGPGTRLTVT.

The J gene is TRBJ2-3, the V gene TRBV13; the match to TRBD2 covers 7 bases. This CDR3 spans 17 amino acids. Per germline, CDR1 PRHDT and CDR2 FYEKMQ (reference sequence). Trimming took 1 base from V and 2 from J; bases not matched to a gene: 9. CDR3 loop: CASSLVASGQPTDTQYF. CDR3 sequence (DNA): TGTGCCAGCAGCTTAGTGGCTAGCGGCCAACCCACAGATACGCAGTATTTT.

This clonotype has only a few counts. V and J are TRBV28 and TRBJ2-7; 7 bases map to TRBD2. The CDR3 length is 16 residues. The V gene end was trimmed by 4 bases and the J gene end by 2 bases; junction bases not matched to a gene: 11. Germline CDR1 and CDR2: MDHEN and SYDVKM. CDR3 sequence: CASSSVASGAPYEQYF. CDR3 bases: TGTGCCAGCAGTTCCGTGGCTAGCGGAGCCCCCTACGAGCAGTACTTC. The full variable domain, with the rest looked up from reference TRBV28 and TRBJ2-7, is DVKVTQSSRYLVKRTGEKVFLECVQDMDHENMFWYRQDPGLGLRLIYFSYDVKMKEKGDIPEGYSVSREKKERFSLILESASTNQTSMYLCASSSVASGAPYEQYFGPGTRLTVT.

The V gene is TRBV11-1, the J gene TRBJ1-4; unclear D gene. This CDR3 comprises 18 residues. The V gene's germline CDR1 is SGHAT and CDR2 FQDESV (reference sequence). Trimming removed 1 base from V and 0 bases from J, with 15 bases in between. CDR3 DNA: TGTGCCAGCAGCTTAGACCTACTGACGGGGACAACTAATGAAAAACTGTTTTTT. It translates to CASSLDLLTGTTNEKLFF.

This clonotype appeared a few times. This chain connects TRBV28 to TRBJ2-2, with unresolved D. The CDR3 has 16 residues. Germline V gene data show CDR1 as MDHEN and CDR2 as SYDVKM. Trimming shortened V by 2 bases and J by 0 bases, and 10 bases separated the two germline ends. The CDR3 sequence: CASSLAPLTNTGELFF. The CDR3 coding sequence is TGTGCCAGCAGTTTAGCCCCACTTACGAACACCGGGGAGCTGTTTTTT.

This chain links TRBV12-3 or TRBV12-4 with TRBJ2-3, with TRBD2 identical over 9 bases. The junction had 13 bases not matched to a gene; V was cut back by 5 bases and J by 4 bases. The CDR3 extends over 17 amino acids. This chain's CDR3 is CASSPSTSGPGADTQYF. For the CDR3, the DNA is TGTGCCAGCAGTCCCTCGACTAGCGGCCCAGGGGCAGATACGCAGTATTTT.